Included here is one T cell receptor (beta chain) sequence, with context. In the original processing: Reference gene primer amplification gave nucleated cell count estimates. Clones were sequenced by immunoSEQ multiplex PCR, and TCRdb holds only the in-frame ones, with some missing. V and J calls plus clone size are reproduced from that table; the DNA served to infer D and trimming. The data contain 25,000 to 30,000 clones, roughly 80% of them singletons. This sample was included in a study of blood T cell repertoires in COVID-19. Whole-study context: Acute and convalescent COVID-19 samples came from the United States, Italy and Spain. PBMCs, B-cell-depleted T cells, or T cells provided the cDNA or gDNA that made up the material.

The CDR3 is made up of 16 amino acids. The germline V gene encodes CDR1 SGDLS and CDR2 YYNGEE. The V segment lost 0 bases and the J segment 3 bases; nucleotides outside the gene matches: 5. The V gene is TRBV9, the J gene TRBJ2-1; TRBD2 agrees at 8 bases. Source material: peripheral blood. This receptor was obtained from a man over 45 with active or convalescent COVID-19. Here the CDR3 DNA reads TGTGCCAGCAGCGTAGAAGGGCGGGGGGACTACAATGAGCAGTTCTTC. Residues: CASSVEGRGDYNEQFF.